This T cell receptor beta chain was documented in a study of control samples from healthy donors and cancer patients. The repertoire was sequenced with immunoSEQ multiplex PCR; TCRdb's copy has only in-frame clones and lacks some. The sample yields 100,000 or so clones, 85% to 90% seen once. Germline-derived CDR1 and CDR2 are SEHNR and FQNEAQ (reference sequence). The CDR3 is 14 residues long. V lost 4 bases and J lost 8, with 14 bases in between. The origin of this receptor is a man aged 25 to 40 in good health. Sequenced sample: blood. The rearrangement uses TRBV7-9 and TRBJ1-4, with unresolved D. The CDR3: CASSSDGTGEKLFF. The DNA for the CDR3 is TGTGCCAGCAGCTCCGACGGCACGGGGGAAAAACTGTTTTTT.